The 14 T cell receptor beta chains below come from one sample, sequenced in a study of blood T cell repertoires in COVID-19. Repertoires were generated with immunoSEQ multiplex PCR, while TCRdb's copy carries only in-frame clones and drops some. The table lists approximately 270,000 clones, roughly 88% of them singletons. Sequenced input: peripheral blood. Every receptor here comes from a human donor with COVID-19, enrolled during active disease. The donor label of this sample is uncertain.

The gene calls are TRBV27 and TRBJ2-3, with 9 bases lining up with TRBD2. Germline CDR1 reads MNHEY; CDR2 reads SMNVEV (reference sequence). With V trimmed by 2 bases and J by 3 bases, 6 bases remained unmatched. CDR3 size: 16 residues. The CDR3 is CASSLNIAGATDTQYF. Here the CDR3 DNA reads TGTGCCAGCAGTTTAAATATAGCGGGAGCGACAGATACGCAGTATTTT.

The genes are TRBV11-2 and TRBJ2-7, with 7 bases that match TRBD1. The CDR3 consists of 13 residues. CDR1 and CDR2 from the germline V gene are SGHAT and FQNNGV. With 5 bases clipped from V and 5 bases from J, the junction kept 6 bases outside the gene matches. DNA for the CDR3: TGTGCCAGCAGCAGGGACAGAGACCACGAGCAGTACTTC. Its protein is CASSRDRDHEQYF. Full variable domain (outside the CDR3, taken from reference TRBV11-2 and TRBJ2-7): EAGVAQSPRYKIIEKRQSVAFWCNPISGHATLYWYQQILGQGPKLLIQFQNNGVVDDSQLPKDRFSAERLKGVDSTLKIQPAKLEDSAVYLCASSRDRDHEQYFGPGTRLTVT.

The chain couples TRBV10-3 to TRBJ1-2; the D gene is possibly TRBD1 (6 bases). The CDR3 consists of 13 residues. Germline V gives CDR1 ENHRY, CDR2 SYGVKD. Trimming stripped 6 bases from V and 4 bases from J, with 12 bases between. CDR3 region: CAIRRQDIYGYTF. The CDR3, as DNA: TGTGCCATCAGAAGACAGGATATCTATGGCTACACCTTC.

The chain recombines TRBV11-2 with TRBJ2-1, with D perhaps matching TRBD1 (5 bases). Germline values: CDR1 SGHAT, CDR2 FQNNGV. This CDR3 comprises 13 residues. Trimming took 5 bases from V and 4 from J, leaving 9 bases between them. CDR3 DNA sequence: TGTGCCAGCAGCCCGACAGTATACAATGAGCAGTTCTTC. It codes for CASSPTVYNEQFF.

The chain links TRBV7-2 to TRBJ2-2; TRBD2 matches at 11 bases. Looked up from germline, CDR1 is SGHTA and CDR2 is FQGNSA. The trim removed 0 bases at V and 6 bases at J, leaving 3 bases unmatched. This CDR3 has 16 amino acids. Written as DNA, the CDR3 is TGTGCCAGCAGCTTAGCAACTAGCGGGAGATCCGGGGAGCTGTTTTTT. Its translation: CASSLATSGRSGELFF.

This chain links TRBV6-6 with TRBJ2-7; 10 positions match TRBD1. The CDR3 consists of 16 residues. Germline lookup yields CDR1 MNHNY and CDR2 SVGAGI (reference sequence). The J segment lost 0 bases and the V segment lost 4 bases, leaving 6 bases of the junction unmatched. The CDR3 DNA reads as TGTGCCAGCAGTTCCGACAGGGGGCGTATCTCCTACGAGCAGTACTTC. Translation gives CASSSDRGRISYEQYF.

The chain employs TRBV6-6 and TRBJ1-5, with D maybe TRBD1 (5 bases). Deletions cut 6 bases from V and 0 bases from J, with 12 bases between. The CDR3 contains 15 residues. Looked up from germline, CDR1 is MNHNY and CDR2 is SVGAGI (reference sequence). The DNA for the CDR3 is TGTGCCAGCAGGCCGACAGCTTATAGCAATCAGCCCCAGCATTTT. Encoded protein: CASRPTAYSNQPQHF.

The rearrangement links TRBV14 to TRBJ2-7; 9 positions match TRBD1. The CDR3 contains 16 residues. The ends lost 5 bases at V and 5 bases at J; junction bases unmatched: 13. The V gene's germline CDR1 is SGHDN and CDR2 FVKESK. The CDR3 nucleotides read TGTGCCAGCAGCAGTCATGGGGGACAGGGTCCCAACGAGCAGTACTTC. Translating it yields CASSSHGGQGPNEQYF. The full variable domain, in which reference TRBV14 and TRBJ2-7 provide the parts outside the CDR3, is EAGVTQFPSHSVIEKGQTVTLRCDPISGHDNLYWYRRVMGKEIKFLLHFVKESKQDESGMPNNRFLAERTGGTYSTLKVQPAELEDSGVYFCASSSHGGQGPNEQYFGPGTRLTVT.

This chain connects TRBV11-2 to TRBJ2-5; 7 bases fit TRBD1. The junction had 6 bases not matched to a gene; V was cut back by 5 bases and J by 3 bases. CDR1 and CDR2 from the germline V gene are SGHAT and FQNNGV. The CDR3 is made up of 14 amino acids. DNA for the CDR3: TGTGCCAGCAGCCGATACGACAGGGAAGAGACCCAGTACTTC. Translating gives CASSRYDREETQYF.

The chain uses TRBV7-2 and TRBJ2-3; D is uncertain. CDR3 length equals 16 residues. The V gene's germline CDR1 is SGHTA and CDR2 FQGNSA. V was clipped by 5 bases and J by 1 base, with 16 bases between them. The CDR3 loop is CASSPNRGLRTDTQYF. CDR3 coding DNA: TGTGCCAGCAGCCCAAATAGAGGTCTCCGCACAGATACGCAGTATTTT.

V usage is TRBV4-3 and J usage is TRBJ2-4, with 7 bases aligning to TRBD2. The J segment lost 8 bases and the V segment lost 3 bases, leaving 13 bases of the junction unmatched. Germline loops: CDR1 LGHNA, CDR2 YSLEER. This CDR3 has 16 amino acids. The CDR3 is CASSQAFTRAGDIQYF. CDR3 DNA: TGCGCCAGCAGCCAGGCGTTTACAAGGGCGGGGGACATTCAGTACTTC.

The chain employs TRBV4-3 and TRBJ1-5; D remains ambiguous. The CDR3 extends over 14 amino acids. Trimming pared 6 bases from V and 4 bases from J, leaving 13 bases between. The germline V gene has CDR1 LGHNA and CDR2 YSLEER. The CDR3 loop reads CASSLRHLNQPQHF. DNA for the CDR3: TGCGCCAGCAGTCTCAGACACCTTAATCAGCCCCAGCATTTT.

This chain connects TRBV7-3 to TRBJ2-1, with 9 bases that match TRBD1. The CDR3 is made up of 15 amino acids. V lost 4 bases and J lost 6; bases outside the gene matches: 7. The germline V gene encodes CDR1 SGHTA and CDR2 FQGTGA. CDR3 protein: CASSSTGGAVNEQFF. The CDR3 DNA is TGTGCCAGCAGCTCCACAGGGGGCGCTGTCAATGAGCAGTTCTTC. Supplemented by reference TRBV7-3 and TRBJ2-1, the full variable domain reads GAGVSQTPSNKVTEKGKYVELRCDPISGHTALYWYRQSLGQGPEFLIYFQGTGAADDSGLPNDRFFAVRPEGSVSTLKIQRTERGDSAVYLCASSSTGGAVNEQFFGPGTRLTVL.

The chain employs TRBV19 and TRBJ1-1, with a tentative D call TRBD1 (5 bases). Trimming took off 8 bases at V and 2 bases at J, with 12 bases between the two ends. Germline-derived CDR1 and CDR2 are LNHDA and SQIVND (reference sequence). CDR3 length: 13 amino acids. The CDR3 is CASFGAGNTEAFF. DNA of the CDR3: TGTGCCAGTTTTGGGGCTGGCAACACTGAAGCTTTCTTT.